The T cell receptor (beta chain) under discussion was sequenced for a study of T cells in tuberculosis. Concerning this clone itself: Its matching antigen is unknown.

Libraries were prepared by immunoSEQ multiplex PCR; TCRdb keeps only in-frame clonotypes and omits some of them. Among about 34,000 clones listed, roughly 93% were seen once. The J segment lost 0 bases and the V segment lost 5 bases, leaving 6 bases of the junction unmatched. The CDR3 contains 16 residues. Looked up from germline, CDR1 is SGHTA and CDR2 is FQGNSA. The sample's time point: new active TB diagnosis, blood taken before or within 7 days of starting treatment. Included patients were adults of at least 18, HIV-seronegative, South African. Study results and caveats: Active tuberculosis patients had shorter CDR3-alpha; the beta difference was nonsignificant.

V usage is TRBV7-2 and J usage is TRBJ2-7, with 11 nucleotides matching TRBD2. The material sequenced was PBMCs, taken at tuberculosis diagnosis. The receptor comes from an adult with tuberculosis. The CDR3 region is CASSKGLAASSYEQYF. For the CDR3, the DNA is TGTGCCAGCAGCAAGGGACTAGCGGCTAGCTCCTACGAGCAGTACTTC.